These 16 T cell receptor beta chains were sequenced from one sample in a study of blood T cell repertoires in COVID-19. The protocol was immunoSEQ multiplex PCR, while the TCRdb copy is restricted to in-frame clones and leaves out a portion. The table has tens of thousands of clones, approximately 90% seen once. The specimen was peripheral blood. These receptors were collected from a man in his fifties with active COVID-19.

The rearrangement links TRBV28 to TRBJ2-7, with a possible D match to TRBD1 (6 bases). The V gene's germline CDR1 is MDHEN and CDR2 SYDVKM. V lost 2 bases and J 5 bases, leaving 10 bases between the germline ends. The CDR3 runs 13 residues. CDR3 in amino acids: CASSLGGGNEQYF. The CDR3 bases are TGTGCCAGCAGTTTAGGGGGCGGAAACGAGCAGTACTTC. The variable domain in full, completed from reference TRBV28 and TRBJ2-7, reads DVKVTQSSRYLVKRTGEKVFLECVQDMDHENMFWYRQDPGLGLRLIYFSYDVKMKEKGDIPEGYSVSREKKERFSLILESASTNQTSMYLCASSLGGGNEQYFGPGTRLTVT.

This clone was detected once. The chain links TRBV5-1 to TRBJ2-5, with D maybe TRBD2 (5 bases). Germline CDR1 reads SGHRS; CDR2 reads YFSETQ. The CDR3 is 16 residues long. The V end lost 0 bases, the J end lost 1 base, and 13 bases lay between the germline ends. The CDR3 DNA reads as TGCGCCAGCAGCTTGGATTGGGAAGCGGCCCAAGAGACCCAGTACTTC. Translating gives CASSLDWEAAQETQYF.

The chain recombines TRBV2 with TRBJ2-7; a weak D match, TRBD2 (6 bases). V lost 6 bases and J lost 6, with 15 bases in between. CDR3 length equals 13 residues. Per germline, CDR1 SNHLY and CDR2 FYNNEI. The CDR3, as DNA: TGTGCCAGCAGGACCATCGGGGACTTCGAGCAGTACTTC. The encoded protein is CASRTIGDFEQYF.

The rearrangement joins TRBV9 to TRBJ2-2, with D perhaps TRBD2 (6 bases). Germline V gene sequence: CDR1 SGDLS, CDR2 YYNGEE. Trimming pared 3 bases from V and 4 bases from J, leaving 16 bases between. The CDR3 has 16 residues. The DNA for the CDR3 is TGTGCCAGCAGCGCGACCGGGACTCCGGGCACCGGGGAGCTGTTTTTT. Translation gives CASSATGTPGTGELFF.

The chain is built from TRBV5-1 and TRBJ2-2; maybe TRBD1 (6 bases). The CDR3 is made up of 16 amino acids. The V end was cut by 0 bases, the J end by 2 bases, with 11 bases between. CDR1 and CDR2 (germline): SGHRS, YFSETQ. CDR3 in amino acids: CASSLALGANTGELFF. The CDR3 DNA sequence: TGCGCCAGCAGCTTGGCCCTGGGGGCAAACACCGGGGAGCTGTTTTTT.

This chain connects TRBV29-1 to TRBJ2-7; D might be TRBD2 (5 bases). Deletions cut 4 bases from V and 4 bases from J, with 11 bases between. This CDR3 has 12 residues. CDR1 SQVTM and CDR2 ANQGSEA come from the germline V gene. CDR3 coding DNA: TGCAGCGTTGGTGAGAGGGCGTACGAGCAGTACTTC. Amino acids: CSVGERAYEQYF.

The V call is TRBV4-1, the J call TRBJ2-4, with 9 bases fitting TRBD1. Unmatched junction bases numbered 4, after V lost 0 bases and J lost 7 bases. The length of the CDR3 is 15 residues. Per germline, CDR1 MGHRA and CDR2 YSYEKL. Here the CDR3 reads CASSQDPQGANIQYF. The DNA of the CDR3 is TGCGCCAGCAGCCAAGATCCACAGGGGGCCAACATTCAGTACTTC.

The chain links TRBV5-6 to TRBJ1-4, with D unresolved. CDR3 length equals 16 residues. Germline loops: CDR1 SGHDT, CDR2 YYEEEE. Trimming took 4 bases from V and 3 from J, leaving 16 bases between them. DNA of the CDR3: TGTGCCAGCAGCCTACTCGGAGCGAGGGCTAATGAAAAACTGTTTTTT. It codes for CASSLLGARANEKLFF.

The chain carries TRBV30 and TRBJ1-5; no reliable D call. Trimming left V 0 bases short and J 5 bases short, with 5 bases between. Germline lookup yields CDR1 GTSNPN and CDR2 SVGIG (reference sequence). The CDR3 has 12 amino acids. As DNA, the CDR3 is TGTGCCTGGAGTGTACGGGATCAGCCCCAGCATTTT. Translated, it gives CAWSVRDQPQHF.

The rearrangement joins TRBV6-1 to TRBJ2-3; unclear D gene. The CDR3 is made up of 16 amino acids. Trimming cost V 1 base and J 0 bases, with 11 bases left between them. Germline CDR1 is MNHNS and CDR2 is SASEGT. The CDR3 region has the DNA TGTGCCAGCAGTGAAGGCAGATTAAGTAGCACAGATACGCAGTATTTT. This sequence encodes CASSEGRLSSTDTQYF.

The chain couples TRBV4-2 to TRBJ2-5; 11 nucleotides match TRBD2. The germline V gene encodes CDR1 LGHNA and CDR2 YNFKEQ. The CDR3 sequence is 17 residues long. With V trimmed by 1 base and J by 5 bases, 9 bases remained unmatched. The CDR3 sequence is CASSQVTSGGPGETQYF. CDR3 in DNA: TGTGCCAGCAGCCAAGTTACTAGCGGGGGTCCGGGGGAGACCCAGTACTTC.

The chain joins TRBV2 to TRBJ2-7; D possibly corresponds to TRBD2 (6 bases). Trimming removed 5 bases from V and 3 bases from J, with 11 bases in between. In germline, CDR1 is SNHLY, CDR2 FYNNEI. The CDR3 has 13 residues. The CDR3 sequence is CASSPRGIYEQYF. In nucleotides, the CDR3 is TGTGCCAGCAGTCCCCGGGGGATCTACGAGCAGTACTTC. The entire variable domain, with the rest obtained from reference TRBV2 and TRBJ2-7, is as follows: EPEVTQTPSHQVTQMGQEVILRCVPISNHLYFYWYRQILGQKVEFLVSFYNNEISEKSEIFDDQFSVERPDGSNFTLKIRSTKLEDSAMYFCASSPRGIYEQYFGPGTRLTVT.

J is TRBJ2-7 and V is TRBV9, with TRBD2 as a possible D gene (6 bases). The germline gives CDR1 SGDLS, CDR2 YYNGEE. There are 12 residues in the CDR3. Trimming removed 4 bases at V and 5 bases at J, with 10 bases between. Here the CDR3 reads CASSLGGDEQYF. CDR3 DNA: TGTGCCAGCAGCCTCGGAGGGGACGAGCAGTACTTC. The full variable domain, rest sourced from reference TRBV9 and TRBJ2-7, is DSGVTQTPKHLITATGQRVTLRCSPRSGDLSVYWYQQSLDQGLQFLIQYYNGEERAKGNILERFSAQQFPDLHSELNLSSLELGDSALYFCASSLGGDEQYFGPGTRLTVT.

The rearrangement joins TRBV7-3 to TRBJ2-1, with D possibly TRBD2 on 6 matching bases. The V end lost 4 bases, the J end lost 7 bases, and 14 bases lay between the germline ends. The CDR3 has 14 residues. Germline V gene sequence: CDR1 SGHTA, CDR2 FQGTGA. In DNA form, the CDR3 reads TGTGCCAGCAGCTCCCGGGACTGGGGGAATGAGCAGTTCTTC. The encoded protein is CASSSRDWGNEQFF.

This clone was seen once. The V and J genes are TRBV5-1 and TRBJ1-4; D possibly corresponds to TRBD1 (5 bases). CDR1 is SGHRS and CDR2 is YFSETQ in the germline V gene. The CDR3 spans 18 residues. V was trimmed by 0 bases and J by 5 bases, leaving 20 bases between them. CDR3 sequence reads: CASSLVAGRGRTNEKLFF. CDR3 nucleotide sequence: TGCGCCAGCAGCTTGGTGGCGGGAAGGGGAAGGACAAATGAAAAACTGTTTTTT.

The rearrangement joins TRBV24-1 to TRBJ2-1; 7 nucleotides match TRBD1. V lost 9 bases to trimming and J lost 5 bases; unmatched junction nucleotides: 6. This CDR3 has 13 residues. The V gene's germline CDR1 is KGHDR and CDR2 SFDVKD. CDR3 sequence: CATSSTGNNEQFF. The CDR3 nucleotides read TGTGCCACCTCCTCGACAGGGAACAATGAGCAGTTCTTC.